This TCR beta chain originates from a study of blood T cells in healthy people across ages. The CDR3 runs 17 residues. With V trimmed by 1 base and J by 7 bases, 14 bases remained unmatched. Germline values: CDR1 DFQATT, CDR2 SNEGSKA (reference sequence). Next came a second PCR, run for roughly 6 to 11 cycles, which used a sample-barcoded 5' primer along with a J-beta primer mix. TCRdb analysed the 5' RACE reads with MiXCR anew, one entry per CDR3 protein. The sample lists 700,000 to 850,000 distinct CDR3 sequences, less than 70% occurring once. The sample taken for sequencing was blood. The J gene is TRBJ2-1, the V gene TRBV20-1, with TRBD2 identical over 9 bases. The TCR was taken from a man of 80 years or more in good health. CDR3 nucleotide sequence: TGCAGTGCTAGAGCCCCCTCAGGCGGGAGGGCCGTAAATGAGCAGTTCTTC. It is translated as CSARAPSGGRAVNEQFF.